The present entry profiles one TCR beta chain with its context. What it binds is unknown. CDR3 length equals 14 residues. In germline, CDR1 is SGHAT, CDR2 FQNNGV. The V and J ends lost 0 bases and 8 bases respectively, with 13 bases between them. Clones were read by immunoSEQ multiplex PCR, and TCRdb kept only the in-frame ones, dropping some. The sample has over 2 million clones, 85% to 95% seen once; the top ten hold roughly 0.13%. This sample stems from a study of shared clonotypes between healthy human individuals. Overall study findings and caveats: It was only blood that was sampled, and tissue repertoires likely differ.

This sequence originates from a young man in good health. Sequenced input: naive CD4+ T cells sorted from blood. The subset denotes: CD45RA+ positively selected. The V gene is TRBV11-2, the J gene TRBJ1-1; no definite D call. The CDR3 reads CASSLERLGAEAFF. The CDR3 bases are TGTGCCAGCAGCTTAGAAAGGTTAGGCGCGGAAGCTTTCTTT.